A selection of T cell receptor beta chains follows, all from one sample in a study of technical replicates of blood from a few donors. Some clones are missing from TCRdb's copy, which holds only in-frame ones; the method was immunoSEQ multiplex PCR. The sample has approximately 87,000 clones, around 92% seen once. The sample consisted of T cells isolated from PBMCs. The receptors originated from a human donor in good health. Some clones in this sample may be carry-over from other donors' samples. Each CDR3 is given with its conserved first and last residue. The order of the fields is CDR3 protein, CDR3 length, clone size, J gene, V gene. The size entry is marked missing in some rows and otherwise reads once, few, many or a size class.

CASSGGTGETYEQYF,15,.,TRBJ2-7,TRBV19
CASSPPETGGFRETQYF,17,.,TRBJ2-5,TRBV7-9
CASSRDSIGHEQYF,14,.,TRBJ2-7,TRBV7-2
CASSVSGEQYF,11,.,TRBJ2-7,TRBV19
CASSLWGQGALGYTF,15,.,TRBJ1-2,TRBV27
CASSELQGALFSNQPQHF,18,.,TRBJ1-5,TRBV2
CASSPTGAYEQYF,13,.,TRBJ2-7,TRBV14
CASSSHGVGYTF,12,.,TRBJ1-2,TRBV11-2
CSVEVGQGGNYGYTF,15,.,TRBJ1-2,TRBV29-1
CASRDSGDYNEQFF,14,.,TRBJ2-1,TRBV27
CATLGGPNTEAFF,13,few,TRBJ1-1,TRBV19
CAWSSAPVEKLFF,13,.,TRBJ1-4,TRBV30
CASSLVGSEGTQYF,14,.,TRBJ2-5,TRBV27
CASIAGRATHNEQFF,15,.,TRBJ2-1,TRBV2
CASSFLLGATQETQYF,16,.,TRBJ2-5,TRBV11-2
CASSPVRSNQPQHF,14,.,TRBJ1-5,TRBV18
CASSPQDSTREGYTF,15,.,TRBJ1-2,TRBV9
CASSSQGARGHEGYTF,16,.,TRBJ1-2,TRBV7-2
CASSFSGITEAFF,13,few,TRBJ1-1,TRBV5-1
CASSLLTGARYEQFF,15,.,TRBJ2-1,TRBV28
CATQRGPRYGSYEQYF,16,.,TRBJ2-7,TRBV19
CSGGLSGEQFF,11,.,TRBJ2-1,TRBV29-1
CASSPSGTGHYF,12,.,TRBJ2-3,TRBV7-9
CSVEFGLAVPKYSYNEQFF,19,.,TRBJ2-1,TRBV29-1
CASSILIISGANVLTF,16,.,TRBJ2-6,TRBV19
CASSPTGIETQYF,13,.,TRBJ2-5,TRBV9
CASRTGGAGTEAFF,14,once,TRBJ1-1,TRBV28
CAISESSWETQYF,13,.,TRBJ2-5,TRBV10-3
CASSIGESSDTQYF,14,.,TRBJ2-3,TRBV19
CASIAGDSLGGYTF,14,once,TRBJ1-2,TRBV25-1
CSVEGQGGDTQYF,13,.,TRBJ2-3,TRBV29-1
CASSENRSGNTIYF,14,.,TRBJ1-3,TRBV6-1
CASSFMAVSTGELFF,15,.,TRBJ2-2,TRBV28
CASSLDLALISYEQYF,16,.,TRBJ2-7,TRBV5-1
CASSITDTQYF,11,once,TRBJ2-3,TRBV2
CASSLGQGSNQPQHF,15,few,TRBJ1-5,TRBV11-3
CASSLLAGYEQYF,13,.,TRBJ2-7,TRBV11-2
CAWRQTTEAFF,11,.,TRBJ1-1,TRBV30
CASSLAAGAGNTIYF,15,.,TRBJ1-3,TRBV5-6
CASSQAGDNTDTQYF,15,.,TRBJ2-3,TRBV4-2
CASSVGSSGTYEQYF,15,few,TRBJ2-7,TRBV9
CAWRPDYSYEQYF,13,once,TRBJ2-7,TRBV30